The present T cell receptor (beta chain) was sequenced within a study of cytomegalovirus exposure and HLA in healthy donors. Donors showed nominal health when sampled, although they likely had unrecorded immune exposures. Study outcomes and limitations: Indistinguishable V segments, including TRBV6-2 and TRBV6-3, were excluded.

CDR1 is SQVTM and CDR2 is ANQGSEA in the germline V gene. V was trimmed by 4 bases and J by 0 bases, leaving 11 bases between them. CDR3 length: 14 amino acids. PCR amplification relied on 60 Vbeta primers (plus 13 Jbeta primers). Original handling: As a later analysis found, there were around 86 million unique TCR beta chains, of which roughly 11 million were shared. Assay used: immunoSEQ multiplex PCR; TCRdb lists only in-frame clones, some missing. V and J calls and clone size are given by that table; D and trimming were obtained from the DNA. There are more than 130,000 clones in the sample; 60% to 80% occur only once, and 4% to 6% lies in the top ten. About this clone: Its antigen is undetermined.

The rearrangement joins TRBV29-1 to TRBJ2-3; no firm D call. This receptor was taken from a woman in her forties or fifties in good health and CMV-seronegative. Sequencing was done on a sample of PBMCs. The CDR3 DNA reads as TGCAGCGTTGCCCCCCGACAAAGCACAGATACGCAGTATTTT. This sequence encodes CSVAPRQSTDTQYF.